The subject of this entry is one T cell receptor (beta chain). Antigen: not known. The data originate from a study of blood T cells in healthy people across ages. Broader study findings: The donors' CMV status was not determined, possibly confounding changes in expanded clonotypes.

Germline V lookup: CDR1 LNHNV, CDR2 YYDKDF (reference sequence). V was pared by 5 bases and J by 2 bases, with 8 bases between. The CDR3 consists of 13 residues. For the second PCR, which ran for roughly 6 to 12 cycles, a sample-barcoded 5' primer and a J-beta primer mix were used. TCRdb re-derived calls from the 5' RACE reads in MiXCR, one entry per CDR3 protein. In the table there are roughly 680,000 distinct CDR3 sequences, about half of which are singletons. What was sequenced was blood. The TCR comes from a woman aged 55-69 years in good health. The chain has TRBV15 and TRBJ2-3, with D uncertain. The DNA for the CDR3 is TGTGCCACCAGCCTAAGAATCACAGATACGCAGTATTTT. This sequence encodes CATSLRITDTQYF.